This T cell receptor beta chain was documented in a study of OX40 agonist ivuxolimab in advanced cancers. Study background: All patients had ivuxolimab intravenously every 2 weeks at 0.01 to 10 mg/kg.

Sequencing was performed with immunoSEQ multiplex PCR; in TCRdb, only in-frame clones are kept and a portion is missing. The data contain tens of thousands of clones, 85% to 95% of them singletons. The CDR3 has 15 amino acids. The V end was cut by 0 bases, the J end by 4 bases, with 12 bases between. Germline lookup yields CDR1 GTSNPN and CDR2 SVGIG (reference sequence). The clonotype comes from an adult with an advanced solid tumor such as melanoma, head and neck, liver or kidney cancer. V is TRBV30 and J is TRBJ2-2; weak D call: TRBD2 (5 bases). The material sequenced was CD4+ or CD8+ T cells sorted from blood, taken in a trial of the OX40 agonist ivuxolimab. The CDR3 loop is CAWSVGERPTGELFF. The CDR3 bases are TGTGCCTGGAGTGTTGGGGAGCGCCCCACCGGGGAGCTGTTTTTT.